The clone carrying this T cell receptor (beta chain) was seen repeatedly, ten times or more. Because this beta chain is a stray read in a library intended to capture alpha chains, its abundance should not be given much weight. As for time point: sample taken at primary tumor resection. Whole RNA, isolated from tumor, nontumor lung or frozen PBMC, was sequenced without prior sorting. Samples came from 70 to 80 TRACERx patients with untreated early-stage lung cancer. Germline V gives CDR1 SGHTA, CDR2 FQGTGA. After removal of 6 bases from V and 1 base from J, the junction contained 4 bases not matched to a gene. The CDR3 is 14 amino acids. This sample is drawn from a study of spatial heterogeneity in lung cancer. Whole-study context: Alpha-chain detections were consistently fewer than beta-chain detections among the sequences. Mean representation of each unique TCR and UMI combination in the raw reads exceeded 9.5 occurrences.

A unique molecular identifier was attached to every TCR cDNA molecule. Via MiXCR, TCRdb re-called the 5' RACE reads, giving one row per CDR3 protein. The sample has over 10,000 distinct CDR3 sequences, about 5.1% seen once; the top ten hold about 35%. The V gene is TRBV7-3, the J gene TRBJ2-3; 7 nucleotides agree with TRBD1. Sequencing used lung tumor tissue, obtained at surgery. The clonotype was recovered from a human donor with early-stage non-small cell lung cancer. This chain's CDR3 is CASSYGQGTDTQYF. CDR3 DNA: TGTGCCAGCAGTTATGGACAGGGCACAGATACGCAGTATTTT.